Only one count was recorded for the clone carrying this TCR beta chain. Each CDR3 protein gets one entry after TCRdb re-called the PCR reads with MiXCR. Here the sample spans over 10,000 distinct CDR3 sequences, approximately 48% being singletons. The V and J ends lost 2 bases and 9 bases, in that order; junction bases with no gene match: 24. The germline gives CDR1 SGHTA, CDR2 FQGTGA. The CDR3 runs 19 residues. The sample originates from a study of tumor-infiltrating lymphocytes in oesophageal squamous cell carcinoma. This TCR derives from a female donor with esophageal squamous cell carcinoma. Material: esophageal tumor tissue. The chain uses TRBV7-3 and TRBJ2-7, with TRBD2 matching over 8 bases. CDR3 in DNA: TGTGCCAGCAGCTTAGGGGCCGGGACTGGCGGGGGGCCCACAGATACGCAGTACTTC. This codes for CASSLGAGTGGGPTDTQYF.